This T cell receptor beta chain is drawn from a study of regulatory T cells in long-lasting Graves disease. Sequencing libraries for TCR beta were prepared with iRepertoire HTBI primers and Arm-PCR of CDR3 regions. From the multiplex PCR reads, TCRdb called clonotypes with MiXCR, one entry per CDR3 protein. Of around 500,000 distinct CDR3 sequences listed, more than 10% are singletons. As regards this clonotype: Its antigen is still unknown.

CDR3 length: 16 amino acids. The V and J ends lost 8 bases and 0 bases, in that order; junction bases with no gene match: 8. Study-wide findings and caveats: Shared public clonotypes totalled over 2,500 in persistent patients, compared with just under 1,000 in new patients.

Time point meaning: newly diagnosed GD, antithyroid drugs for less than 3 months. Extracted PBMC RNA gave rise to the TCR library. The data also belong to a second study, concerning T cells in Graves' hyperthyroidism and ophthalmopathy. From that study: The diagnostic basis comprised clinical symptoms, serum thyroxine and TRAb, thyroid ultrasound and orbital computed tomography. The HTBI primer set was used in a first-round RT-PCR of the TCR CDR3.

The chain employs TRBV12-3 or TRBV12-4 and TRBJ1-3, with 9 bases aligning to TRBD1. This sample comprised peripheral blood mononuclear cells (PBMCs), obtained at new diagnosis, from a patient treated with antithyroid drugs. The clonotype originates from a woman aged 25-40 years with Graves disease. As DNA, the CDR3 is TGTGCCAGCGTACCGGGACAGGGCATCTCTGGAAACACCATATATTTT. This codes for CASVPGQGISGNTIYF.